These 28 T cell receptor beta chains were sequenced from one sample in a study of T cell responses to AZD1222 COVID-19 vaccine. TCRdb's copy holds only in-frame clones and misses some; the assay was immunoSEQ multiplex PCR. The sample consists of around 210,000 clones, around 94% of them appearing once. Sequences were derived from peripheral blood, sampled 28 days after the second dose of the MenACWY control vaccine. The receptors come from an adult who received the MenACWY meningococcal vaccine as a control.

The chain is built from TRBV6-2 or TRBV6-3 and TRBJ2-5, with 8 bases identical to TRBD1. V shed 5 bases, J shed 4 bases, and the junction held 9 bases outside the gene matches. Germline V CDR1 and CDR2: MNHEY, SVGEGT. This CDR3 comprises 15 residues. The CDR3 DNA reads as TGTGCCAGCAGTCACCGGACAGGGCGTCGAGAGACCCAGTACTTC. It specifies CASSHRTGRRETQYF.

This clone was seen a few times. The CDR3 DNA sequence: TGTGCCAGCAGCCAGTTGGGCACAGATACGCAGTATTTT. Translation: CASSQLGTDTQYF. This chain connects TRBV3-1 (or the pseudogene TRBV3-2) to TRBJ2-3; D uncertain. CDR3 length equals 13 residues. Germline CDR1 is LGHDT and CDR2 is YNNKEL (reference sequence). Trimming took off 3 bases at V and 1 base at J, with 5 bases between the two ends.

CDR3 region: CASSPGSGGGYTF. The CDR3 bases are TGCGCCAGCAGCCCGGGAAGCGGGGGTGGCTACACCTTC. The chain joins TRBV5-1 to TRBJ1-2; D is possibly TRBD1 (5 bases). V gave up 4 bases and J gave up 7 bases, with 14 bases separating them. CDR1 and CDR2 (germline): SGHRS, YFSETQ. This CDR3 comprises 13 residues.

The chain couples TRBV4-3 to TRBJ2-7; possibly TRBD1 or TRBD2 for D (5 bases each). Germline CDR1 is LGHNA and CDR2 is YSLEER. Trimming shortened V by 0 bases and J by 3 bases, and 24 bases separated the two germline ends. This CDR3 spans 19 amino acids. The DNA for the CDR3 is TGCGCCAGCAGCCAAGATCGGTCCGATAAGGCAGGGAGTTTCTACGAGCAGTACTTC. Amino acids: CASSQDRSDKAGSFYEQYF.

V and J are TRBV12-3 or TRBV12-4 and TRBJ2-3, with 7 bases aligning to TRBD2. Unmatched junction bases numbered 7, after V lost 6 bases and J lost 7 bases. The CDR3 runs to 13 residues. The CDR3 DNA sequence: TGTGCCAGCAGGCTGGGAGGGAGCAATACGCAGTATTTT. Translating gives CASRLGGSNTQYF.

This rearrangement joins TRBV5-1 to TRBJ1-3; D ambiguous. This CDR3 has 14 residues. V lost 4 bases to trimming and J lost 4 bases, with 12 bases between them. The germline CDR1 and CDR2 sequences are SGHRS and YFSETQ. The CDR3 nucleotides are TGCGCCAGCAGCGTTGACGGGTCAGGAAACACCATATATTTT. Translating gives CASSVDGSGNTIYF. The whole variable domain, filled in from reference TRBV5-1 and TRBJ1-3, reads KAGVTQTPRYLIKTRGQQVTLSCSPISGHRSVSWYQQTPGQGLQFLFEYFSETQRNKGNFPGRFSGRQFSNSRSEMNVSTLELGDSALYLCASSVDGSGNTIYFGEGSWLTVV.

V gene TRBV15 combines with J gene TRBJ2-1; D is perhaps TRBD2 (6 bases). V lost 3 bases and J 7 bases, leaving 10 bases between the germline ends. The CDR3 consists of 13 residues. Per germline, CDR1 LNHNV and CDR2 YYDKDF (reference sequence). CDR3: CATSSFRENEQFF. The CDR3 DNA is TGTGCCACCAGCAGTTTTCGGGAGAATGAGCAGTTCTTC.

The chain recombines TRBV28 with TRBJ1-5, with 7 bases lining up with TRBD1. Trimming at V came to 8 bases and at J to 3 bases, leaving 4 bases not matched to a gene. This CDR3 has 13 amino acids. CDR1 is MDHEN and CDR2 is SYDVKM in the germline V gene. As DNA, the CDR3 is TGTGCCAGCGGAGACAGGGACAATCAGCCCCAGCATTTT. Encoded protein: CASGDRDNQPQHF.

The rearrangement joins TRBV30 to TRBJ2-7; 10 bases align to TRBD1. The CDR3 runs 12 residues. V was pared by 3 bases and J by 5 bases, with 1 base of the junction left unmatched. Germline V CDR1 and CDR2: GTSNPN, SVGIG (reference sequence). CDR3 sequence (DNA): TGTGCCTGGAGGACAGGGGGCCACGAGCAGTACTTC. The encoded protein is CAWRTGGHEQYF.

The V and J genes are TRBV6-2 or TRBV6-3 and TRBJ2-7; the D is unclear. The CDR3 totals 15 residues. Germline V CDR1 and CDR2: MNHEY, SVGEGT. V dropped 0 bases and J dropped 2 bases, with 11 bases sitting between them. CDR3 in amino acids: CASSYSDSLTYEQYF. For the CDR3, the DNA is TGTGCCAGCAGTTACTCCGACTCCTTAACCTACGAGCAGTACTTC.

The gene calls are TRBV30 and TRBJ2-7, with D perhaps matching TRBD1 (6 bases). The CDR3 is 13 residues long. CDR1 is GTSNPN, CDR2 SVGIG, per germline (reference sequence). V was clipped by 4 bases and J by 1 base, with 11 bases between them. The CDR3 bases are TGTGCCTGGAATACAGGGCAGTCCTACGAGCAGTACTTC. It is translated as CAWNTGQSYEQYF.

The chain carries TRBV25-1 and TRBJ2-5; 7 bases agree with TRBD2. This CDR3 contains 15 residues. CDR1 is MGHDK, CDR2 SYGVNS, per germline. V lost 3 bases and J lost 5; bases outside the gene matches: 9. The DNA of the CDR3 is TGTGCCAGCAGTGATGGGGGGGAGTTTCGGGAGACCCAGTACTTC. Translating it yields CASSDGGEFRETQYF.

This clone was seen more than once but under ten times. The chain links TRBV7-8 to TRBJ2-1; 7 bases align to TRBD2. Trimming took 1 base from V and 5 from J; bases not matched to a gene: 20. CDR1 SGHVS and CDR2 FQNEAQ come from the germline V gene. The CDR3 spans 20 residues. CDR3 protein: CASSLDFKGLPGLLNNEQFF. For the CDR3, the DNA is TGTGCCAGCAGCTTAGATTTCAAGGGGCTTCCGGGACTACTCAACAATGAGCAGTTCTTC.

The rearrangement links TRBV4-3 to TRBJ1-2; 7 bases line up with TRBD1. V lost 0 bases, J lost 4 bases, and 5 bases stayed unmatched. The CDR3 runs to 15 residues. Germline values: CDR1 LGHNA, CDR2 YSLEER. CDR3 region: CASSQDPRGIYGYTF. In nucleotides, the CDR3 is TGCGCCAGCAGCCAAGACCCCAGGGGGATCTATGGCTACACCTTC.

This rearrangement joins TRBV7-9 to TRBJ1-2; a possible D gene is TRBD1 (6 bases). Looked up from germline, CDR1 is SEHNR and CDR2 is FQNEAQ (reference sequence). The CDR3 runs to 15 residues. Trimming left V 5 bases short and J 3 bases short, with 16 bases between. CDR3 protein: CASSDRTTEYYGYTF. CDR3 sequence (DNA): TGTGCCAGCAGCGACAGGACCACGGAATACTATGGCTACACCTTC.

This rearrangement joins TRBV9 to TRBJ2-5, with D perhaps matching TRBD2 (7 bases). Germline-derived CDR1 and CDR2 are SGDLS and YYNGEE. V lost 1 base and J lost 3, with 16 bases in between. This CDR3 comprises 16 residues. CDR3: CASSVNPRGAEETQYF. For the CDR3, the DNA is TGTGCCAGCAGCGTAAATCCCCGGGGGGCGGAAGAGACCCAGTACTTC. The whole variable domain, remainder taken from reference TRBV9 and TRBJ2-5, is DSGVTQTPKHLITATGQRVTLRCSPRSGDLSVYWYQQSLDQGLQFLIQYYNGEERAKGNILERFSAQQFPDLHSELNLSSLELGDSALYFCASSVNPRGAEETQYFGPGTRLLVL.

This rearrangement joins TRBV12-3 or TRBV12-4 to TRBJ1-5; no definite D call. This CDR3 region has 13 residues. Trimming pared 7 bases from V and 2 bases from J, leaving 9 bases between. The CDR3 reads CASTPGGNQPQHF. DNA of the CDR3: TGTGCCAGCACCCCGGGAGGCAATCAGCCCCAGCATTTT.

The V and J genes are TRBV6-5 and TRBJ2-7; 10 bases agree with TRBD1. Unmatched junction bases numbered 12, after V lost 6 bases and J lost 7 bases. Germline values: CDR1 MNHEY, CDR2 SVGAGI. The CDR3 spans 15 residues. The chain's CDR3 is CASRPTGTGVWEQYF. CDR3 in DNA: TGTGCCAGCAGGCCCACCGGGACAGGGGTTTGGGAGCAGTACTTC.

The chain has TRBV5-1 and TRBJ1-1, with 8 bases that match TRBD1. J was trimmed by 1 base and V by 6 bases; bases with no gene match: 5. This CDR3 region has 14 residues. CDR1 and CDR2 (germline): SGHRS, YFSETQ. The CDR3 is CASTKGTGNTEAFF. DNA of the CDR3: TGCGCCAGCACAAAGGGGACAGGGAACACTGAAGCTTTCTTT.

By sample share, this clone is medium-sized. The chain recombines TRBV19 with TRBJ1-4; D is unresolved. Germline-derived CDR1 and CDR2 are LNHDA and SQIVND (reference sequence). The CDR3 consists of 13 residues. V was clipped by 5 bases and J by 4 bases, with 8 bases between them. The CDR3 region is CASSFWNNEKLFF. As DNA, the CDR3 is TGTGCCAGTAGTTTTTGGAATAATGAAAAACTGTTTTTT.

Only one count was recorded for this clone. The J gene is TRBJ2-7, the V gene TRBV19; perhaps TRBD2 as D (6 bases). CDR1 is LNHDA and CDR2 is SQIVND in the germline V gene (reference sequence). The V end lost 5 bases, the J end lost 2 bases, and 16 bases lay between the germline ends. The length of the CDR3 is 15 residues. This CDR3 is CASSRPGTPPYEQYF. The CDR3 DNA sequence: TGTGCCAGTAGTCGACCCGGGACTCCACCCTACGAGCAGTACTTC.

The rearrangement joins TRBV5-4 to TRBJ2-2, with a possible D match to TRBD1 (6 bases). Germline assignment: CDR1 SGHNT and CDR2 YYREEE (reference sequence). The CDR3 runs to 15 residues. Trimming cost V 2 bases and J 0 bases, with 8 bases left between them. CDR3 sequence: CASSFGTPNTGELFF. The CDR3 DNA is TGTGCCAGCAGCTTCGGGACACCGAACACCGGGGAGCTGTTTTTT.

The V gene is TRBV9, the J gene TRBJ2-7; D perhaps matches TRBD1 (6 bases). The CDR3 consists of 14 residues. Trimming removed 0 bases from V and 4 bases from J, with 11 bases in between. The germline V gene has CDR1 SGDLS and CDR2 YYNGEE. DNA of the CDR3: TGTGCCAGCAGCGTAGATAGCCAGGGGTACGAGCAGTACTTC. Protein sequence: CASSVDSQGYEQYF.

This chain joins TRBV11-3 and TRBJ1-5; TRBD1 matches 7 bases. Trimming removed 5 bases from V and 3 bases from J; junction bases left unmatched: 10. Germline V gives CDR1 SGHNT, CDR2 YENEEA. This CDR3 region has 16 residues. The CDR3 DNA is TGTGCCAGCAGCCCGGGGAAGGAGGGGGCCAATCAGCCCCAGCATTTT. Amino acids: CASSPGKEGANQPQHF.

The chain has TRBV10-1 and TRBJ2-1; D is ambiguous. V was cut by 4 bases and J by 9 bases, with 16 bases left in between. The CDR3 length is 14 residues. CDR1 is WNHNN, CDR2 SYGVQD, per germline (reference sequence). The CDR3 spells CASSGGLGLSEQFF. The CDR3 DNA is TGCGCCAGCAGTGGAGGTTTAGGATTGAGTGAGCAGTTCTTC.

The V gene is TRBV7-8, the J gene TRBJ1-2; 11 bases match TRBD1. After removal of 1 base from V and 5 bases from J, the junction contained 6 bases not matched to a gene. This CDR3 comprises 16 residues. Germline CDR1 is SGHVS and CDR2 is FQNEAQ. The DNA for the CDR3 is TGTGCCAGCAGCTTAGTTCCGGGACAGGGGGTATATGGCTACACCTTC. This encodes CASSLVPGQGVYGYTF.

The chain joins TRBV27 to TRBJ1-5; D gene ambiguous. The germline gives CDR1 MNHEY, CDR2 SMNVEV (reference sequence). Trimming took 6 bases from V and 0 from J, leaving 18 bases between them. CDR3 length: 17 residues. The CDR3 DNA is TGTGCCAGCAGGACCCTTAAAACAGAGAATAGCAATCAGCCCCAGCATTTT. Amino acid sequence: CASRTLKTENSNQPQHF.

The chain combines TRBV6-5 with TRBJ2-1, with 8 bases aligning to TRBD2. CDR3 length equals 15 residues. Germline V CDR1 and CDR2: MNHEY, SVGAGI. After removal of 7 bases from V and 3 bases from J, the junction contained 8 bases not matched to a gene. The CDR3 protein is CASTPGLVFYNEQFF. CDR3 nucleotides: TGTGCCAGCACTCCGGGACTAGTTTTCTACAATGAGCAGTTCTTC.